One and the same sample provided the 21 T cell receptor beta chains below, sequenced in a study of PD-1 blockade in mismatch repair-deficient tumors. Libraries were prepared by immunoSEQ multiplex PCR; TCRdb keeps only in-frame clonotypes and omits some of them. The sample lists approximately 80,000 clones; more than 80% were seen once. The material was peripheral blood, obtained 44 weeks after starting pembrolizumab. The receptors were gathered from an adult with mismatch repair-deficient cancer.

CDR3 sequence: CAISIQGRIGTDTQYF. The CDR3 nucleotides read TGTGCCATCAGTATACAGGGGCGGATTGGGACAGATACGCAGTATTTT. The V and J genes are TRBV10-3 and TRBJ2-3; 7 nucleotides match TRBD1. Looked up from germline, CDR1 is ENHRY and CDR2 is SYGVKD. The CDR3 is 16 residues long. The V segment lost 5 bases and the J segment 3 bases; nucleotides outside the gene matches: 11.

This clone was detected many times. This rearrangement joins TRBV6-1 to TRBJ2-7, with D perhaps matching TRBD1 or TRBD2 (5 bases each). CDR1 is MNHNS, CDR2 SASEGT, per germline. Trimming removed 1 base from V and 3 bases from J, with 13 bases in between. CDR3 length equals 15 residues. In DNA, the CDR3 is TGTGCCAGCAGTGAAGGTTTGGGGGAACTCTACGAGCAGTACTTC. Translated, it gives CASSEGLGELYEQYF.

The V and J genes are TRBV15 and TRBJ2-1; 8 bases fit TRBD2. V trimming: 2 bases; J trimming: 0 bases; junction bases outside the gene matches: 12. Germline V gene lookup returns CDR1 LNHNV and CDR2 YYDKDF (reference sequence). The CDR3 totals 19 residues. The CDR3 sequence is CATSRFRNRGLGSYNEQFF. CDR3 nucleotide sequence: TGTGCCACCAGCAGATTCAGGAACCGGGGACTAGGCTCCTACAATGAGCAGTTCTTC.

CDR3 amino acids: CASSLVWRHYEQYF. CDR3 sequence (DNA): TGTGCCAGCAGCTTAGTTTGGCGGCACTACGAGCAGTACTTC. The J gene is TRBJ2-7, the V gene TRBV11-2; D gene ambiguous. Deletions cut 1 base from V and 3 bases from J, with 10 bases between. CDR1 SGHAT and CDR2 FQNNGV come from the germline V gene. There are 14 residues in the CDR3.

This chain joins TRBV5-5 and TRBJ2-7; D uncertain. The germline gives CDR1 SGHKS, CDR2 YYEKEE (reference sequence). The CDR3 covers 14 residues. The germline V and J ends were trimmed by 0 bases and 3 bases, with 10 bases remaining between them. The CDR3 loop is CASSLAGTLYEQYF. In DNA, the CDR3 is TGTGCCAGCAGCTTGGCCGGAACACTCTACGAGCAGTACTTC.

The chain is built from TRBV6-1 and TRBJ2-1, with D unresolved. In germline, CDR1 is MNHNS, CDR2 SASEGT. There are 15 residues in the CDR3. With 3 bases removed from V and 2 bases from J, the gap between germline ends came to 11 bases. CDR3 DNA sequence: TGTGCCAGCAGTGAGTGGCAAGCCACCTACAATGAGCAGTTCTTC. It specifies CASSEWQATYNEQFF.

The chain is built from TRBV7-9 and TRBJ2-1; D might be TRBD2 (5 bases). The V gene's germline CDR1 is SEHNR and CDR2 FQNEAQ (reference sequence). The V gene lost 1 base and the J gene lost 9 bases, with 7 bases spanning the gap. This CDR3 is 12 amino acids long. CDR3 loop: CASSLGEGEQFF. CDR3 nucleotide sequence: TGTGCCAGCAGCTTAGGAGAGGGTGAGCAGTTCTTC.

This sequence joins TRBV2 and TRBJ1-2; tentative D call: TRBD1 (6 bases). The CDR3 totals 16 residues. Per germline, CDR1 SNHLY and CDR2 FYNNEI. Trimming took 6 bases from V and 5 from J, leaving 22 bases between them. The CDR3 here is CASSAQGTPQAYGYTF. DNA for the CDR3: TGTGCCAGCAGCGCCCAAGGGACACCCCAGGCGTATGGCTACACCTTC.

V usage is TRBV9 and J usage is TRBJ2-3; D not resolved. The CDR3 totals 14 residues. Germline V gives CDR1 SGDLS, CDR2 YYNGEE. Trimming shortened V by 0 bases and J by 0 bases, and 5 bases separated the two germline ends. The CDR3 spells CASSVEHSTDTQYF. CDR3 DNA: TGTGCCAGCAGCGTAGAGCATAGCACAGATACGCAGTATTTT.

The chain links TRBV29-1 to TRBJ2-7; 12 bases align to TRBD2. Germline trimming cut 4 bases from V and 0 bases from J; bases unmatched to any gene: 7. Germline V gene data show CDR1 as SQVTM and CDR2 as ANQGSEA. This CDR3 has 16 residues. The CDR3 region is CSVGHASGRDSYEQYF. In DNA form, the CDR3 reads TGCAGCGTTGGACATGCTAGCGGGAGGGACTCCTACGAGCAGTACTTC.

This clone was observed a single time. The chain employs TRBV27 and TRBJ2-7; a possible D gene is TRBD1 (5 bases). The CDR3 sequence is 15 residues long. Trimming cost V 5 bases and J 10 bases, with 24 bases left between them. CDR1 is MNHEY and CDR2 is SMNVEV in the germline V gene (reference sequence). This CDR3 reads CASSPFQTRGLEQYF. The DNA of the CDR3 is TGTGCCAGCAGTCCGTTCCAGACAAGGGGCTTGGAACAGTACTTC.

The V call is TRBV19, the J call TRBJ1-5; 9 bases match TRBD1. J lost 5 bases, V lost 5 bases, and 1 base had no gene match. CDR3 length: 13 amino acids. Germline values: CDR1 LNHDA, CDR2 SQIVND (reference sequence). This CDR3 is CASSDRGDQPQHF. The CDR3 coding sequence is TGTGCCAGTAGTGACAGGGGGGATCAGCCCCAGCATTTT.

The chain has TRBV7-9 and TRBJ2-7; D may be TRBD1 (5 bases). The CDR3 runs to 11 residues. From germline, CDR1 is SEHNR and CDR2 FQNEAQ (reference sequence). Trimming took off 4 bases at V and 6 bases at J, with 7 bases between the two ends. The CDR3 DNA reads as TGTGCCAGCAGCTATCAGGGCGAGCAGTACTTC. Amino acids: CASSYQGEQYF. Drawing the rest from reference TRBV7-9 and TRBJ2-7, the complete variable domain is DTGVSQNPRHKITKRGQNVTFRCDPISEHNRLYWYRQTLGQGPEFLTYFQNEAQLEKSRLLSDRFSAERPKGSFSTLEIQRTEQGDSAMYLCASSYQGEQYFGPGTRLTVT.

This sequence joins TRBV7-2 and TRBJ2-4; D might be TRBD1 (6 bases). CDR1 SGHTA and CDR2 FQGNSA come from the germline V gene. Trimming took off 1 base at V and 0 bases at J, with 19 bases between the two ends. The CDR3 spans 19 residues. The CDR3 region has the DNA TGTGCCAGCAGCTTAGATACAGGGTGGTCCTCCACAGCCAAAAACATTCAGTACTTC. Translated: CASSLDTGWSSTAKNIQYF.

The chain combines TRBV30 with TRBJ1-5; D unresolved. The CDR3 is 12 residues long. Germline V gene data show CDR1 as GTSNPN and CDR2 as SVGIG (reference sequence). V lost 3 bases, J lost 4 bases, and 7 bases lay in between. This chain's CDR3 is CAWSTINQPQHF. The CDR3 DNA follows: TGTGCCTGGAGCACGATTAATCAGCCCCAGCATTTT.

This sequence joins TRBV7-3 and TRBJ2-2; a weak D match, TRBD2 (6 bases). Germline assignment: CDR1 SGHTA and CDR2 FQGTGA. This CDR3 is built from 15 residues. Trimming took 6 bases from V and 1 from J, leaving 12 bases between them. CDR3 DNA: TGTGCCAGCAGACTAGGTAGCGGGAACACCGGGGAGCTGTTTTTT. Translating it yields CASRLGSGNTGELFF.

The chain combines TRBV6-1 with TRBJ2-6; TRBD1 is a possible D gene (5 bases). Germline V gives CDR1 MNHNS, CDR2 SASEGT. The CDR3 is 15 amino acids. Deletions cut 1 base from V and 4 bases from J, with 8 bases between. The CDR3 is CASSEGRTGANVLTF. The CDR3 bases are TGTGCCAGCAGTGAAGGCCGGACAGGGGCCAACGTCCTGACTTTC.

This sequence joins TRBV18 and TRBJ1-2; maybe TRBD1 (5 bases). Germline loops: CDR1 KGHSH, CDR2 LQKENI. V lost 1 base and J lost 9, with 12 bases in between. This CDR3 is 13 amino acids long. CDR3 bases: TGTGCCAGCTCACCACAGCCAGGGCATAGCTACACCTTC. Translation: CASSPQPGHSYTF.

The chain employs TRBV5-4 and TRBJ2-7; no firm D call. V was cut by 2 bases and J by 0 bases, with 12 bases left in between. The germline V gene has CDR1 SGHNT and CDR2 YYREEE (reference sequence). The CDR3 is made up of 15 amino acids. DNA of the CDR3: TGTGCCAGCAGCTTTGGTCCAGGAGACTCCTACGAGCAGTACTTC. Translated: CASSFGPGDSYEQYF.

This rearrangement joins TRBV5-1 to TRBJ1-1, with D unresolved. This CDR3 is 15 amino acids long. Germline CDR1 and CDR2: SGHRS and YFSETQ. Deletions cut 0 bases from V and 2 bases from J, with 11 bases between. CDR3 sequence (DNA): TGCGCCAGCAGCTTGGGGGTAGGGAGCAACACTGAAGCTTTCTTT. It translates to CASSLGVGSNTEAFF.

CDR3 residues: CSARQGADTQYF. The CDR3 bases are TGCAGCGCAAGACAGGGCGCAGATACGCAGTATTTT. This rearrangement joins TRBV29-1 to TRBJ2-3; 7 bases fit TRBD1. The CDR3 consists of 12 residues. CDR1 and CDR2 (germline): SQVTM, ANQGSEA. Unmatched junction bases numbered 5, after V lost 7 bases and J lost 4 bases.